This TCR beta chain was recovered during a study of T cell responses to AZD1222 COVID-19 vaccine. With 2 bases removed from V and 7 bases from J, the gap between germline ends came to 0 bases. The CDR3 sequence is 10 residues long. The germline V gene encodes CDR1 MNHNS and CDR2 SASEGT. Here immunoSEQ multiplex PCR was the method, and the copy in TCRdb shows in-frame clones only, minus some. This sample has around 78,000 clones, with 90% to 95% found just once. The sequence was collected from an adult in good health. This sample comprised peripheral blood, obtained on day 0 of MenACWY control vaccination. V usage is TRBV6-1 and J usage is TRBJ2-1, with D unclear. CDR3 loop: CASSENEQFF. CDR3 coding DNA: TGTGCCAGCAGTGAAAATGAGCAGTTCTTC.